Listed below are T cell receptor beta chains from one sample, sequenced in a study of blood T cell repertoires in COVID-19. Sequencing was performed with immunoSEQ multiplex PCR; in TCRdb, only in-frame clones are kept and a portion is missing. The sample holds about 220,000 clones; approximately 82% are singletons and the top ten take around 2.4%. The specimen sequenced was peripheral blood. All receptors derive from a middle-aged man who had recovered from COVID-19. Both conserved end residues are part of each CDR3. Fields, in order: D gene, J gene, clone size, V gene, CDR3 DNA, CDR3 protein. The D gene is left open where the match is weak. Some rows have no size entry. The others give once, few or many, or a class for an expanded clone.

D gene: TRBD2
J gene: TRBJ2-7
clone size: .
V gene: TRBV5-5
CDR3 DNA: TGTGCCAGCAGCTTGCTGACTAGCGTTGCCTACGAGCAGTACTTC
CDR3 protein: CASSLLTSVAYEQYF

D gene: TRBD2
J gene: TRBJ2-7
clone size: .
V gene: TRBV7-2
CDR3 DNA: TGTGCCAGCAGCCCCTCGGGGGGCTACGAGCAGTACTTC
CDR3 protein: CASSPSGGYEQYF

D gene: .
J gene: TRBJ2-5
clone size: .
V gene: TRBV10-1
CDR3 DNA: TGCGCCAGCAGTGAGTCGGAGGGGCGTGAGACCCAGTACTTC
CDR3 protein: CASSESEGRETQYF

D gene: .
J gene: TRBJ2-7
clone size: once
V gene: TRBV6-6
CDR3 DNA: TGTGCCAGCAGGGGAGGATGGGAGACATCCTACGAGCAGTACTTC
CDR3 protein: CASRGGWETSYEQYF

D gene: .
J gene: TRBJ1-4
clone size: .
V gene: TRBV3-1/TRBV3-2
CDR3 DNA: TGTGCCACCTCGACGAATCAGGCTGGTGAAAAACTGTTTTTT
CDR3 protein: CATSTNQAGEKLFF

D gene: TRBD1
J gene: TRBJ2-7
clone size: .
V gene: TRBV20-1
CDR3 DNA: TGCAGTGCTGACAGGGCCTCCGAGCAGTACTTC
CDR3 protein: CSADRASEQYF

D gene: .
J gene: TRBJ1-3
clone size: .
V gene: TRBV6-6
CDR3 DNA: TGTGCCAGTACCTCAGCGAATGGAAACACCATATATTTT
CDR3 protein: CASTSANGNTIYF

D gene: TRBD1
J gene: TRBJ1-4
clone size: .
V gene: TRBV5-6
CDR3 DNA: TGTGCCAGCCGTCGATCGGGACAGGGCATTGAAAAACTGTTTTTT
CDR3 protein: CASRRSGQGIEKLFF

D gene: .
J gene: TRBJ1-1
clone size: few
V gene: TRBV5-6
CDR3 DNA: TGTGCCAGCAGCTTGGAGGGGGGGCCGCACACCCGTACTGAAGCTTTCTTT
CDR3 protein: CASSLEGGPHTRTEAFF

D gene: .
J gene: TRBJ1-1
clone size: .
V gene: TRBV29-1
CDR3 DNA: TGCAGCGTTTTTCAGGGCGTTGGCACTGAAGCTTTCTTT
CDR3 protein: CSVFQGVGTEAFF

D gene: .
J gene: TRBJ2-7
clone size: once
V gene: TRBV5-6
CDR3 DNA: TGTGCCAGCAGCTTGGAGGGGACTCGAGTCTACGAGCAGTACTTC
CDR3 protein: CASSLEGTRVYEQYF

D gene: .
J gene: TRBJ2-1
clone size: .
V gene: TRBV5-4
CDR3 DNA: TGTGCCAGCAGCTTTACCACGGGGAACTACAATGAGCAGTTCTTC
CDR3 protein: CASSFTTGNYNEQFF

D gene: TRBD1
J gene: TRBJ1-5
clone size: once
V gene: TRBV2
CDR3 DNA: TGTGCCAGCACCTGGACAGGGCGAGATCAGCCCCAGCATTTT
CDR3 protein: CASTWTGRDQPQHF

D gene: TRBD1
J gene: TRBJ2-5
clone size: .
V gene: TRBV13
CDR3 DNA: TGTGCCAGCAGTTTAAGGGACAGGCAAGAGACCCAGTACTTC
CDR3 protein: CASSLRDRQETQYF

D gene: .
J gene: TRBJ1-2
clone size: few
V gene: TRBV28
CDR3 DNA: TGTGCCAGCAGTCTCCCCCCCCTACCGGCGGCGGGAGGCTACACCTTC
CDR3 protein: CASSLPPLPAAGGYTF

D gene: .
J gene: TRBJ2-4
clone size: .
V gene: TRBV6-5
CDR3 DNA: TGTGCCAGCAGTTACTCGCCTACGGGGGCCAAAAACATTCAGTACTTC
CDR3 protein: CASSYSPTGAKNIQYF

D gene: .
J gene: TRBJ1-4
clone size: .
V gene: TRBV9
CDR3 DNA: TGTGCCAGCAGCGTAAGAGCAACTAATGAAAAACTGTTTTTT
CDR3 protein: CASSVRATNEKLFF

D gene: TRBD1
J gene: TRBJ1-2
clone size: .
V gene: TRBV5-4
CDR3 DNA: TGTGCCAGCAGCCCAGGGGGCCAGGTCTATGGCTACACCTTC
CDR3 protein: CASSPGGQVYGYTF

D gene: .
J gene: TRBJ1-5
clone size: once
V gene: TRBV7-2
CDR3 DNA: TGTGCCAGCAGCTTAGCGTCGCAGGGGAATCAGCCCCAGCATTTT
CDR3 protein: CASSLASQGNQPQHF

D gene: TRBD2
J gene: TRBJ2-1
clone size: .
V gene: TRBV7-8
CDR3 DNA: TGTGCCAGCAGTCATACCGGGACTAGCGGATTCAATGAGCAGTTCTTC
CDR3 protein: CASSHTGTSGFNEQFF

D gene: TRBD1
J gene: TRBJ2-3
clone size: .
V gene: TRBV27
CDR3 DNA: TGTGCCAGCAGTCTTGGACAGGGAACAGATACGCAGTATTTT
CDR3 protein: CASSLGQGTDTQYF

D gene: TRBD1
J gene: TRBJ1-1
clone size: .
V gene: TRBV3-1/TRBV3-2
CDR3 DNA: TGTGCCAGCAGCCACACGGCCGGGGACAGTAACACTGAAGCTTTCTTT
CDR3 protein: CASSHTAGDSNTEAFF

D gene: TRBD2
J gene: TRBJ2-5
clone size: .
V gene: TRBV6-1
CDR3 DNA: TGTGCCAGCAGTGAGTCTAGCGGGACTAGCTTAGAGACCCAGTACTTC
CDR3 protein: CASSESSGTSLETQYF

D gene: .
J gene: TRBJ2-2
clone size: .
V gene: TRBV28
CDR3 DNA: TGTGCCAGCAGTCTCTCGCGGGGCGGGGAGAACGGGGAGCTGTTTTTT
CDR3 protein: CASSLSRGGENGELFF

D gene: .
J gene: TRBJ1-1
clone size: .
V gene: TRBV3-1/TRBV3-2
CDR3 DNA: TGTGCCAGCAGCCAATTAGGGATTACAAAAGGAGGAAACACTGAAGCTTTCTTT
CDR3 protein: CASSQLGITKGGNTEAFF